These 31 T cell receptor beta chains originate from one sample sequenced in a study of blood T cell repertoires in COVID-19. The assay was immunoSEQ multiplex PCR, and TCRdb's table has in-frame clones only and misses some. Altogether roughly 350,000 clones are present, around nine tenths being singletons, with the ten largest covering roughly 3.5%. Sequencing was carried out using peripheral blood. Receptor source: a woman younger than 30 who had recovered from COVID-19.

V usage is TRBV30 and J usage is TRBJ2-4; TRBD1 matches at 8 bases. Per the germline V gene, CDR1 is GTSNPN and CDR2 is SVGIG (reference sequence). Unmatched junction bases numbered 13, after V lost 0 bases and J lost 6 bases. The CDR3 is 17 residues long. The CDR3, as DNA: TGTGCCTGGAGTGTTTTGAGGACAGGGAGGATTTCAAACATTCAGTACTTC. Encoded protein: CAWSVLRTGRISNIQYF.

The chain joins TRBV29-1 to TRBJ2-2; TRBD1 aligns across 9 bases. The CDR3 loop spans 15 amino acids. CDR1 SQVTM and CDR2 ANQGSEA come from the germline V gene. V was clipped by 5 bases and J by 5 bases; unmatched bases: 9. The CDR3 DNA is TGCAGCGTTACGAAACCGGGACAGGGAACCGGGGAGCTGTTTTTT. Amino acids: CSVTKPGQGTGELFF.

The chain links TRBV20-1 to TRBJ2-1; no clear D. This CDR3 comprises 10 residues. Germline CDR1 DFQATT, CDR2 SNEGSKA (reference sequence). The ends were cut back, 5 bases at V and 5 bases at J, with 4 bases in the middle. The CDR3 region has the DNA TGCAGTGCTGAGGACAATGAGCAGTTCTTC. Translating gives CSAEDNEQFF.

The chain is built from TRBV23-1 and TRBJ2-7; 8 positions agree with TRBD1. TRBV23-1 is reported as an ORF; its role is uncertain. V dropped 0 bases and J dropped 2; count of bases not matched to a gene: 3. This CDR3 is 15 amino acids long. CDR3 nucleotide sequence: TGCGCCAGCAGTCAATCGACAGGGGAGACCTACGAGCAGTACGTC. Translating gives CASSQSTGETYEQYV.

The genes are TRBV19 and TRBJ2-2; 7 bases match TRBD2. V lost 5 bases to trimming and J lost 7 bases; unmatched junction nucleotides: 16. The CDR3 runs to 17 residues. CDR1 and CDR2 (germline): LNHDA, SQIVND (reference sequence). Here the CDR3 DNA reads TGTGCCAGTAGTTCCCTCCAAGGGGAGGGCCCCGGCGGGGAGCTGTTTTTT. Protein: CASSSLQGEGPGGELFF. The whole variable domain, filled in from reference TRBV19 and TRBJ2-2, reads DGGITQSPKYLFRKEGQNVTLSCEQNLNHDAMYWYRQDPGQGLRLIYYSQIVNDFQKGDIAEGYSVSREKKESFPLTVTSAQKNPTAFYLCASSSLQGEGPGGELFFGEGSRLTVL.

This chain joins TRBV11-2 and TRBJ2-1, with TRBD2 as a possible D gene (5 bases). Germline loops: CDR1 SGHAT, CDR2 FQNNGV. V lost 1 base to trimming and J lost 0 bases, with 10 bases between them. The CDR3 has 16 residues. The CDR3 region is CASSLVWESSYNEQFF. The CDR3 DNA sequence: TGTGCCAGCAGCTTAGTATGGGAGTCCTCCTACAATGAGCAGTTCTTC.

The chain joins TRBV11-2 to TRBJ1-1, with 11 bases identical to TRBD1. V lost 5 bases and J lost 0; bases outside the gene matches: 5. This CDR3 has 16 amino acids. The germline gives CDR1 SGHAT, CDR2 FQNNGV. CDR3 bases: TGTGCCAGCAGCCCAGGACAGGGGGCTTTGAACACTGAAGCTTTCTTT. Protein product: CASSPGQGALNTEAFF.

The chain uses TRBV19 and TRBJ2-1; TRBD2 matches at 7 bases. The junction had 8 bases not matched to a gene; V was cut back by 3 bases and J by 3 bases. Germline loops: CDR1 LNHDA, CDR2 SQIVND (reference sequence). The CDR3 is 16 residues long. CDR3 loop: CASSMGRGGSYNEQFF. The CDR3 coding sequence is TGTGCCAGTAGTATGGGTCGGGGCGGGAGCTACAATGAGCAGTTCTTC.

This clone was counted a single time. The V call is TRBV12-3 or TRBV12-4, the J call TRBJ2-1, with 7 bases aligning to TRBD2. With V trimmed by 2 bases and J by 12 bases, 4 bases remained unmatched. The CDR3 consists of 12 residues. CDR3 coding DNA: TGTGCCAGCAGTTTAAGCGGGATTGGGCAGTTCTTC. Translated, it gives CASSLSGIGQFF.

CDR3 DNA: TGTGCCAGCAGCTCGACAGGGGGCGGCACTGAAGCTTTCTTT. It encodes CASSSTGGGTEAFF. The gene calls are TRBV5-4 and TRBJ1-1; TRBD1 aligns across 10 bases. V was clipped by 3 bases and J by 4 bases; unmatched bases: 3. Germline V gene data show CDR1 as SGHNT and CDR2 as YYREEE (reference sequence). The CDR3 extends over 14 amino acids.

The genes are TRBV11-2 and TRBJ2-1; D possibly corresponds to TRBD2 (5 bases). V was pared by 3 bases and J by 8 bases, with 17 bases between. The CDR3 consists of 15 residues. Germline lookup yields CDR1 SGHAT and CDR2 FQNNGV. Written as DNA, the CDR3 is TGTGCCAGCAGCTTTCGAGGGCGTCCGGGCGATGAGCAGTTCTTC. Translating gives CASSFRGRPGDEQFF.

The chain carries TRBV9 and TRBJ2-2; the D is unclear. Germline assignment: CDR1 SGDLS and CDR2 YYNGEE. The CDR3 contains 12 residues. Trimming pared 3 bases from V and 3 bases from J, leaving 3 bases between. CDR3 in DNA: TGTGCCAGCAGCGCCGACACCGGGGAGCTGTTTTTT. Translated: CASSADTGELFF.

This chain joins TRBV15 and TRBJ1-2, with D uncertain. Trimming left V 5 bases short and J 5 bases short, with 15 bases between. The CDR3 runs to 14 residues. Germline V gene data show CDR1 as LNHNV and CDR2 as YYDKDF (reference sequence). The CDR3 spells CATSDLGSGYGYTF. CDR3 coding DNA: TGTGCCACCAGCGATTTAGGTTCGGGATATGGCTACACCTTC.

The rearrangement uses TRBV28 and TRBJ1-1; D ambiguous. Germline-derived CDR1 and CDR2 are MDHEN and SYDVKM. The CDR3 sequence is 11 residues long. The V end lost 8 bases, the J end lost 3 bases, and 7 bases lay between the germline ends. The CDR3 DNA is TGTGCCAGCCTAGATGACACTGAAGCTTTCTTT. As protein: CASLDDTEAFF.

This sequence joins TRBV10-2 and TRBJ2-3; 7 nucleotides match TRBD2. V lost 2 bases and J lost 4; bases outside the gene matches: 6. The CDR3 length is 15 residues. CDR1 is WSHSY and CDR2 is SAAADI in the germline V gene. The CDR3 nucleotides read TGCGCCAGCAGTGAGATGCGGGAGAAGGCAGATACGCAGTATTTT. Its protein product is CASSEMREKADTQYF.

The CDR3 DNA sequence: TGTGCCAGCAGTTTATCGAATTACTGGGGACTAGCATACAATGAGCAGTTCTTC. Translation: CASSLSNYWGLAYNEQFF. The chain links TRBV27 to TRBJ2-1; 9 bases match TRBD2. Germline-derived CDR1 and CDR2 are MNHEY and SMNVEV (reference sequence). Trimming took 0 bases from V and 4 from J; bases not matched to a gene: 10. The CDR3 sequence is 18 residues long.

The J gene is TRBJ2-1, the V gene TRBV27; 9 bases align to TRBD2. This CDR3 spans 15 amino acids. In germline, CDR1 is MNHEY, CDR2 SMNVEV (reference sequence). Trimming removed 4 bases from V and 0 bases from J; junction bases left unmatched: 1. In DNA, the CDR3 is TGTGCCAGCAGTTATAGCGGGAGCTCCTACAATGAGCAGTTCTTC. Residues: CASSYSGSSYNEQFF.

This chain connects TRBV9 to TRBJ1-6; 7 bases are a match to TRBD1. Germline V gives CDR1 SGDLS, CDR2 YYNGEE. This CDR3 is built from 15 residues. Losses at the gene ends were 2 bases for V and 8 bases for J; bases not matched to a gene: 7. DNA for the CDR3: TGTGCCAGCAGCGTCGAGGGGGCGCGTGATTCACCCCTCCACTTT. Translation: CASSVEGARDSPLHF.

This rearrangement joins TRBV11-3 to TRBJ2-1, with 7 bases matching TRBD2. CDR3 length: 13 amino acids. The ends lost 3 bases at V and 8 bases at J; junction bases unmatched: 4. Germline CDR1 and CDR2: SGHNT and YENEEA. The CDR3 sequence: CASSFPGGYEQFF. CDR3 nucleotides: TGTGCCAGCAGCTTTCCGGGGGGATATGAGCAGTTCTTC.

The V gene is TRBV2, the J gene TRBJ2-7; D remains ambiguous. The germline CDR1 and CDR2 sequences are SNHLY and FYNNEI. The V and J ends lost 1 base and 7 bases respectively, with 11 bases between them. There are 13 residues in the CDR3. CDR3 sequence: CASSEGRPREQYV. Written as DNA, the CDR3 is TGTGCCAGCAGTGAAGGAAGGCCGCGGGAGCAGTACGTC.

Note on this clone: Other DNA sequences from this sample encode an identical CDR3 as well. V is TRBV2 and J is TRBJ1-1; D not resolved. V was shortened by 4 bases and J by 0 bases, with 3 bases between the two germline ends. Germline V gene sequence: CDR1 SNHLY, CDR2 FYNNEI. The CDR3 totals 12 residues. The CDR3 is CASSAMNTEAFF. The CDR3 DNA sequence: TGTGCCAGCAGTGCCATGAACACTGAAGCTTTCTTT.

This clone was observed once. The chain has TRBV5-4 and TRBJ1-3; 7 bases align to TRBD1. The germline gives CDR1 SGHNT, CDR2 YYREEE (reference sequence). This CDR3 comprises 16 residues. The V gene end was trimmed by 4 bases and the J gene end by 0 bases; junction bases not matched to a gene: 7. In DNA form, the CDR3 reads TGTGCCAGCAGCCGGGACAGTGTGATCTCTGGAAACACCATATATTTT. It specifies CASSRDSVISGNTIYF.

This clone was seen a handful of times. This chain links TRBV24-1 with TRBJ1-2; D is possibly TRBD1 (5 bases). The germline V and J ends were trimmed by 6 bases and 8 bases, with 15 bases remaining between them. This CDR3 contains 13 residues. Per germline, CDR1 KGHDR and CDR2 SFDVKD. The CDR3 sequence: CATSLQDLLGYTF. The CDR3 DNA reads as TGTGCCACCAGTCTACAGGACCTACTCGGCTACACCTTC.

The gene calls are TRBV3-1 (or the pseudogene TRBV3-2) and TRBJ2-7; TRBD2 matches 11 bases. With V trimmed by 4 bases and J by 3 bases, 2 bases remained unmatched. Germline CDR1 LGHDT, CDR2 YNNKEL (reference sequence). This CDR3 is built from 14 residues. The CDR3 DNA reads TGTGCCAGCAGCCGGGGACTAGCGGTCTACGAGCAGTACGTC. It yields the protein CASSRGLAVYEQYV.

This chain uses TRBV10-3 with TRBJ2-5; TRBD2 matches 9 bases. V gave up 5 bases and J gave up 5 bases; unmatched junction bases: 3. The CDR3 loop spans 13 amino acids. The germline CDR1 and CDR2 sequences are ENHRY and SYGVKD. The CDR3 is CAISPREGETQYF. For the CDR3, the DNA is TGTGCCATCAGTCCGCGGGAGGGGGAGACCCAGTACTTC.

The chain links TRBV4-3 to TRBJ1-1, with D possibly TRBD1 on 5 matching bases. V gave up 9 bases and J gave up 4 bases, with 15 bases separating them. The V gene's germline CDR1 is LGHNA and CDR2 YSLEER. This CDR3 has 13 amino acids. This chain's CDR3 is CASRGGGFTEAFF. The CDR3 nucleotides read TGCGCCAGTAGAGGCGGGGGGTTCACTGAAGCTTTCTTT.

The chain has TRBV6-5 and TRBJ2-1; D may be TRBD2 (5 bases). CDR1 is MNHEY and CDR2 is SVGAGI in the germline V gene. This CDR3 has 14 amino acids. V lost 0 bases and J lost 5, with 8 bases in between. The CDR3 nucleotides are TGTGCCAGCAGTTACTCTAGCGCCGACAATGAGCAGTTCTTC. Amino acids: CASSYSSADNEQFF.

The chain recombines TRBV19 with TRBJ2-5, with D perhaps matching TRBD1 (5 bases). The CDR3 runs 12 residues. V was cut by 10 bases and J by 5 bases, with 14 bases left in between. CDR1 and CDR2 (germline): LNHDA, SQIVND (reference sequence). As DNA, the CDR3 is TGTGCCACCGCAGACAGATGGGAGACCCAGTACTTC. Its translation is CATADRWETQYF.

V gene TRBV9 combines with J gene TRBJ2-3; D gene uncertain. V dropped 1 base and J dropped 0 bases, with 12 bases sitting between them. This CDR3 contains 16 residues. The germline gives CDR1 SGDLS, CDR2 YYNGEE. The CDR3 nucleotides are TGTGCCAGCAGCGTATTCGGTGCGTCTAGCACAGATACGCAGTATTTT. It yields the protein CASSVFGASSTDTQYF.

The chain is built from TRBV5-1 and TRBJ2-1, with 12 bases fitting TRBD2. The CDR3 is 14 residues long. Germline lookup yields CDR1 SGHRS and CDR2 YFSETQ. V lost 4 bases to trimming and J lost 7 bases; unmatched junction nucleotides: 3. Here the CDR3 DNA reads TGCGCCAGCAGCACCGGGACTAGCGGGAATGAGCAGTTCTTC. Amino acids: CASSTGTSGNEQFF. The complete variable domain, with remaining parts taken from reference TRBV5-1 and TRBJ2-1, reads KAGVTQTPRYLIKTRGQQVTLSCSPISGHRSVSWYQQTPGQGLQFLFEYFSETQRNKGNFPGRFSGRQFSNSRSEMNVSTLELGDSALYLCASSTGTSGNEQFFGPGTRLTVL.

J is TRBJ2-5 and V is TRBV7-2, with 9 bases matching TRBD2. The CDR3 consists of 17 residues. Germline CDR1 SGHTA, CDR2 FQGNSA. V lost 3 bases and J lost 4; bases outside the gene matches: 12. The CDR3 DNA follows: TGTGCCAGCAGCTTCGAGGTCTTTAGGACTAGCGTAGAGACCCAGTACTTC. Translation gives CASSFEVFRTSVETQYF.